The T cell receptor beta chain described here comes from a study of T cells in Graves' hyperthyroidism and ophthalmopathy. Study observations and caveats: Most thyroid clonotypes expanded above 0.001 were also detected in blood. Ophthalmopathy got predicted by the model a median roughly six months before its onset.

With regard to this clonotype: As yet, its antigen is unknown.

Those with hyperthyroidism were 18 to 65 years old, newly diagnosed, and ill for under 2 months. The diagnostic basis comprised clinical symptoms, serum thyroxine and TRAb, thyroid ultrasound and orbital computed tomography. Looked up from germline, CDR1 is SQVTM and CDR2 is ANQGSEA. Trimming left V 8 bases short and J 4 bases short, with 8 bases between. This CDR3 has 10 residues. Researchers amplified the TCR beta CDR3 regions from RNA transcripts. The HTBI primer set served for first-round RT-PCR of the TCR CDR3. One entry per CDR3 protein results from TCRdb running MiXCR on the multiplex PCR reads. This sample has about 580,000 distinct CDR3 sequences, with roughly 50% found just once.

This sequence was found in a woman aged 18-30 years with Graves' hyperthyroidism. The rearrangement joins TRBV29-1 to TRBJ2-5; D unclear. Sequences were obtained from peripheral blood or thyroid tissue (not recorded which). The CDR3 loop reads CSLGGETQYF. The CDR3 DNA is TGCAGCTTAGGTGGAGAGACCCAGTACTTC.